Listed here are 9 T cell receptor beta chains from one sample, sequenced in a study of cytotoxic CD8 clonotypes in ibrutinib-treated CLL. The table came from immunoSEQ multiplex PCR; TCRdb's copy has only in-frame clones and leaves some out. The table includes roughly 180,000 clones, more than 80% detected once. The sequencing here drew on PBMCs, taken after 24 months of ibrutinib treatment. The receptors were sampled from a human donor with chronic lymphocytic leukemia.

The CDR3 coding sequence is TGTGCCAGCAGAAGCGGACTAGCGGGAGACGAGCAGTACTTC. It specifies CASRSGLAGDEQYF. The gene calls are TRBV6-6 and TRBJ2-7; 13 bases map to TRBD2. CDR1 is MNHNY, CDR2 SVGAGI, per germline (reference sequence). This CDR3 comprises 14 residues. Trimming at V came to 6 bases and at J to 5 bases, leaving 4 bases not matched to a gene.

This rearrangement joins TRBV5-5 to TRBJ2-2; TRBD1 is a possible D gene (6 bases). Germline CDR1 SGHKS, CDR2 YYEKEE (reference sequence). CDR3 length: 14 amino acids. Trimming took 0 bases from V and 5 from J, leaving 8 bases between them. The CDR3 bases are TGTGCCAGCAGCTTGGCAGGGGTAACCGGGGAGCTGTTTTTT. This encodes CASSLAGVTGELFF.

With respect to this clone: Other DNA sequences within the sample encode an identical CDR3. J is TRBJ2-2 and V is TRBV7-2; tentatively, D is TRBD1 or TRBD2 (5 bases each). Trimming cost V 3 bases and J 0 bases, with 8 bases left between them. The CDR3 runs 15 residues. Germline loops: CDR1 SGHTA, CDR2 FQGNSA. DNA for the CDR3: TGTGCCAGCAGCTTGGGGACCGCGAACACCGGGGAGCTGTTTTTT. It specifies CASSLGTANTGELFF.

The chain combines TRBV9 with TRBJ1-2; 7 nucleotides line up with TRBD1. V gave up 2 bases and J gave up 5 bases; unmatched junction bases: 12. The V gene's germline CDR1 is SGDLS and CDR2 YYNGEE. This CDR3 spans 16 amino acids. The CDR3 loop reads CASSVRPGGQLYGYTF. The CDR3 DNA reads TGTGCCAGCAGCGTGCGTCCAGGGGGGCAACTTTATGGCTACACCTTC.

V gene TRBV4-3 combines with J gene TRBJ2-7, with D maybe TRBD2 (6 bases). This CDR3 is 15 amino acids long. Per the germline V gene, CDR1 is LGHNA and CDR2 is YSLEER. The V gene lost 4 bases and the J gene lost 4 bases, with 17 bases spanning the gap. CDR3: CASSPGGAEGYEQYF. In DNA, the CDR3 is TGCGCCAGCAGCCCCGGTGGAGCGGAGGGGTACGAGCAGTACTTC.

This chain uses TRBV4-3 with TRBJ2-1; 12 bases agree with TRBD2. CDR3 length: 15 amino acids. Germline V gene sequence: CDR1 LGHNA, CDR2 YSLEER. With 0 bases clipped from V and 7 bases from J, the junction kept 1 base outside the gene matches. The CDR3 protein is CASSQETSGRNEQFF. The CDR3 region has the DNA TGCGCCAGCAGCCAAGAAACTAGCGGGAGGAATGAGCAGTTCTTC.

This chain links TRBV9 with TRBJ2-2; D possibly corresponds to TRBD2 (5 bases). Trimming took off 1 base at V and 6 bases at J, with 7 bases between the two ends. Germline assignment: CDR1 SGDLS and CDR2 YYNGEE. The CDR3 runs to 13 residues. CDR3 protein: CASSVFGAGELFF. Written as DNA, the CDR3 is TGTGCCAGCAGCGTATTCGGGGCCGGGGAGCTGTTTTTT.

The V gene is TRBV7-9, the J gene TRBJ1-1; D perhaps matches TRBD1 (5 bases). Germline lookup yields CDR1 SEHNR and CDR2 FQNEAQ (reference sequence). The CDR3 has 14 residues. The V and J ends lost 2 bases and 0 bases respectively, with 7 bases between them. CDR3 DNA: TGTGCCAGCAGCTTACACAGGATGAACACTGAAGCTTTCTTT. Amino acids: CASSLHRMNTEAFF. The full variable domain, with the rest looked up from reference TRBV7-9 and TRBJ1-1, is DTGVSQNPRHKITKRGQNVTFRCDPISEHNRLYWYRQTLGQGPEFLTYFQNEAQLEKSRLLSDRFSAERPKGSFSTLEIQRTEQGDSAMYLCASSLHRMNTEAFFGQGTRLTVV.

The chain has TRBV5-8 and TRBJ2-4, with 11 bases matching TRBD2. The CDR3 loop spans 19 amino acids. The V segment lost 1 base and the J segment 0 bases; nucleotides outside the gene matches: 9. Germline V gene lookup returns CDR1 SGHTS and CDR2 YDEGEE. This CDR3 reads CASSLLAGGRPLAKNIQYF. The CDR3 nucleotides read TGTGCCAGCAGCTTGCTAGCGGGAGGCCGACCTCTAGCCAAAAACATTCAGTACTTC.